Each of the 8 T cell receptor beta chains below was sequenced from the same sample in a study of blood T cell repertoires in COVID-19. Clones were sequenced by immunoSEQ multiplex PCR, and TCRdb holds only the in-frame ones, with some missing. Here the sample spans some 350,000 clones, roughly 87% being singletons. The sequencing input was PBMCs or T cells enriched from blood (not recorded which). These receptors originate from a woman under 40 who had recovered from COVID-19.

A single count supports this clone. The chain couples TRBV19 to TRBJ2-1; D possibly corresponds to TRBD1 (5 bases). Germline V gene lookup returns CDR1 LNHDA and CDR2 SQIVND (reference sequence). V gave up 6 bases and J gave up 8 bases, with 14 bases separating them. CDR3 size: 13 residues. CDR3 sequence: CASSGSQGYEQFF. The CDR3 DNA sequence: TGTGCCAGTAGCGGGTCTCAGGGTTATGAGCAGTTCTTC. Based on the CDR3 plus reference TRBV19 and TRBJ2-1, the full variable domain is DGGITQSPKYLFRKEGQNVTLSCEQNLNHDAMYWYRQDPGQGLRLIYYSQIVNDFQKGDIAEGYSVSREKKESFPLTVTSAQKNPTAFYLCASSGSQGYEQFFGPGTRLTVL.

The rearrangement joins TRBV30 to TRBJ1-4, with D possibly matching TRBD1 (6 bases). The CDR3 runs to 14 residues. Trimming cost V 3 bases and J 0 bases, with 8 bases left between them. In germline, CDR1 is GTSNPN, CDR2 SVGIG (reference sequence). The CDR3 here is CAWSRGPTNEKLFF. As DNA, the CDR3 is TGTGCCTGGAGCAGGGGCCCAACTAATGAAAAACTGTTTTTT. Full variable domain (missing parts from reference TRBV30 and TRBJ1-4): SQTIHQWPATLVQPVGSPLSLECTVEGTSNPNLYWYRQAAGRGLQLLFYSVGIGQISSEVPQNLSASRPQDRQFILSSKKLLLSDSGFYLCAWSRGPTNEKLFFGSGTQLSVL.

CDR3 amino acids: CASSFRQGGTDTQYF. The CDR3 DNA reads TGTGCCAGCAGCTTTCGACAGGGGGGCACAGATACGCAGTATTTT. This chain links TRBV7-9 with TRBJ2-3; 9 positions agree with TRBD1. V lost 3 bases to trimming and J lost 1 base; unmatched junction nucleotides: 2. Germline V gives CDR1 SEHNR, CDR2 FQNEAQ (reference sequence). The length of the CDR3 is 15 residues.

The CDR3 sequence: CASSLDPGLVYEQYF. Here the CDR3 DNA reads TGTGCCAGCAGCTTAGATCCAGGATTGGTCTACGAGCAGTACTTC. The V gene is TRBV7-6, the J gene TRBJ2-7, with D hard to call. V gave up 1 base and J gave up 3 bases, with 13 bases separating them. Germline CDR1 and CDR2: SGHVS and FNYEAQ. The CDR3 spans 15 residues.

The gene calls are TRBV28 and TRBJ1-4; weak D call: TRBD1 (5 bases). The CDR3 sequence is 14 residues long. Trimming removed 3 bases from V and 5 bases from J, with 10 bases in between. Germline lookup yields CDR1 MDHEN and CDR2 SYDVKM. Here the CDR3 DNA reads TGTGCCAGCAGTTTTAGGGGATGGAATGAAAAACTGTTTTTT. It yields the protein CASSFRGWNEKLFF.

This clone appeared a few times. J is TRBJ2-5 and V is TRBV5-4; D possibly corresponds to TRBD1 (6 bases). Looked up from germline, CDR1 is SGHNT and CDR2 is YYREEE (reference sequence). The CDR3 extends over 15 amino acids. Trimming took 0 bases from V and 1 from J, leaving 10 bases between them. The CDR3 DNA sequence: TGTGCCAGCAGCTTGGGGTCAGGGGCCCAAGAGACCCAGTACTTC. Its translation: CASSLGSGAQETQYF.

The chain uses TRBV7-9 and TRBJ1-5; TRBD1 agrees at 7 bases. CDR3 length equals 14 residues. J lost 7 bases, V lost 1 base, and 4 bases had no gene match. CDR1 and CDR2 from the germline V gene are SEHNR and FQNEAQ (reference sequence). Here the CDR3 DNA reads TGTGCCAGCAGCTTAGGGGACAGTGGGCAGCCCCAGCATTTT. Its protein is CASSLGDSGQPQHF.

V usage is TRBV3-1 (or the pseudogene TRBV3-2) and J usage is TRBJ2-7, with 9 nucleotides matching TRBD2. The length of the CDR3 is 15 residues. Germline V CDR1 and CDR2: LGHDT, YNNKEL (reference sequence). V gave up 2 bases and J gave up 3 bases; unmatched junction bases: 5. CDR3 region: CASSQIAGALYEQYF. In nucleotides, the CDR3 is TGTGCCAGCAGCCAAATAGCGGGAGCCCTCTACGAGCAGTACTTC.